This TCR beta chain derives from a study of T cells in Graves' hyperthyroidism and ophthalmopathy. RNA transcripts served as the template for amplifying TCR beta CDR3 regions. The TCR CDR3 was amplified in a first-round RT-PCR using the HTBI primer set. TCRdb processed the multiplex PCR reads anew with MiXCR; each CDR3 protein has one entry. The sample gives 490,000 or so distinct CDR3 sequences, roughly 22% of which show up once; under 55% is in the top ten. This clonotype was detected a few times. This TCR was sampled from a woman aged 70-85 years with Graves' ophthalmopathy. The specimen sequenced was blood.

CDR3 bases: TGTGCCAGCAGCCAGGGACTAGCGGGAGTTCTCTTCACAGATACGCAGTATTTT. Its translation is CASSQGLAGVLFTDTQYF. The chain couples TRBV7-2 to TRBJ2-3; 14 nucleotides agree with TRBD2. The CDR3 covers 18 residues. CDR1 and CDR2 from the germline V gene are SGHTA and FQGNSA. Trimming at V came to 5 bases and at J to 2 bases, leaving 9 bases not matched to a gene. The full variable domain, its missing parts supplied by reference TRBV7-2 and TRBJ2-3, is GAGVSQSPSNKVTEKGKDVELRCDPISGHTALYWYRQSLGQGLEFLIYFQGNSAPDKSGLPSDRFSAERTGGSVSTLTIQRTQQEDSAVYLCASSQGLAGVLFTDTQYFGPGTRLTVL.